This is a list of T cell receptor beta chains from one sample in a study of T cell responses to AZD1222 COVID-19 vaccine. The method was immunoSEQ multiplex PCR; TCRdb's version includes in-frame clones alone and lacks a portion of them. Of some 150,000 clones listed, 93% are singletons. This specimen consisted of peripheral blood, obtained on day 0 of MenACWY control vaccination. The receptors stem from an adult in good health. Each CDR3 is given with its conserved first and last residue. D genes are given only for firm matches. Clone size appears in some rows only: once, few, many, or a class for an expanded clone.

v_gene,d_gene,j_gene,abundance,CDR3nt,CDR3aa
TRBV5-8,NA,TRBJ2-7,NA,TGTGCCAGCAGCCCCACCGGAGGGAGAATCTACGAGCAGTACTTC,CASSPTGGRIYEQYF
TRBV3-1/TRBV3-2,NA,TRBJ1-2,NA,TGTGCCAGCAGCCGCCTAGTCTCTGAAGGCTACACCTTC,CASSRLVSEGYTF
TRBV27,TRBD1,TRBJ1-2,NA,TGTGCCAGCAGTCCGGAAGTGGACAGGGTAGGCTATGGCTACACCTTC,CASSPEVDRVGYGYTF
TRBV2,TRBD2,TRBJ2-5,few,TGTGCCAGCAGTGAAAGAGCGGGACAAGAGACCCAGTACTTC,CASSERAGQETQYF
TRBV9,NA,TRBJ1-3,NA,TGTGCCAGCAGCGTCGATGTGGGATCCCGGGGCACCATATATTTT,CASSVDVGSRGTIYF
TRBV24-1,NA,TRBJ1-2,NA,TGTGCCACCAGTGCAGACGGCTATGGCTACACCTTC,CATSADGYGYTF
TRBV7-3,TRBD1,TRBJ1-5,NA,TGTGCCAGCAGCTTAATTCCCGGGACAGGGGGTGGTCAGCCCCAGCATTTT,CASSLIPGTGGGQPQHF
TRBV4-2,NA,TRBJ2-2,NA,TGTGCCAGCAGCCAGGCCCAGGGAAACACCGGGGAGCTGTTTTTT,CASSQAQGNTGELFF
TRBV6-1,NA,TRBJ1-1,NA,TGTGCCAGCAGTGAAACGGGACGGTTCCCATCACGGAACACTGAAGCTTTCTTT,CASSETGRFPSRNTEAFF
TRBV19,NA,TRBJ1-5,NA,TGTGCCAGTAGTATCGATGGGTTACGCAATCAGCCCCAGCATTTT,CASSIDGLRNQPQHF
TRBV5-4,NA,TRBJ2-5,few,TGTGCCAGCAGCTTGCAGACAGAAGAGACCCAGTACTTC,CASSLQTEETQYF
TRBV6-2/TRBV6-3,NA,TRBJ2-4,once,TGTGCCAGCAGTTACTCCTTTCGGGATCTCGACAAAAACATTCAGTACTTC,CASSYSFRDLDKNIQYF
TRBV7-9,TRBD2,TRBJ2-1,NA,TGTGCCAGCAGCCCGCCACTAGCGCCCGCTCCTACGCAGTTCTTC,CASSPPLAPAPTQFF
TRBV5-1,NA,TRBJ1-6,NA,TGCGCCAGTCAACCGGGACACGGAAGCTCCTATAATTCACCCCTCCACTTT,CASQPGHGSSYNSPLHF
TRBV2,NA,TRBJ1-4,NA,TGTGCCATCGGGGGGTCAGGGCAGAATGAAAAACTGTTTTTT,CAIGGSGQNEKLFF
TRBV20-1,NA,TRBJ1-2,NA,TGCAGTGCTACCTTGAACTATGGCTACACCTTC,CSATLNYGYTF
TRBV28,NA,TRBJ1-4,NA,TGTGCCAGCAGCCCAGCGGGGGAATTCCTTAATGAAAAACTGTTTTTT,CASSPAGEFLNEKLFF
TRBV5-1,TRBD1,TRBJ2-7,NA,TGCGCCAGCAGCTCCGGACAGGGTGCCTACGAGCAGTACTTC,CASSSGQGAYEQYF
TRBV6-5,NA,TRBJ1-1,NA,TGTGCCAGCAGCCCCGCACATTACTCGGCTGAAGCTTTCTTT,CASSPAHYSAEAFF
TRBV5-4,TRBD1,TRBJ1-2,NA,TGTGCCAGCAGCTTGCCGACAGGGGACGGCTACACCTTC,CASSLPTGDGYTF
TRBV7-2,TRBD1,TRBJ1-6,NA,TGTGCCAGCAGCCCAGGACAGGACCGGACCCTCCACTTT,CASSPGQDRTLHF
TRBV6-5,TRBD2,TRBJ2-1,once,TGTGCCAGCAGTTACGAAGCGGGGGTCGACAATGAGCAGTTCTTC,CASSYEAGVDNEQFF
TRBV12-5,TRBD1,TRBJ2-5,NA,TGTGCTAGTGGTTTGGGGGGGACAGGCCAAGAGACCCAGTACTTC,CASGLGGTGQETQYF
TRBV7-9,NA,TRBJ1-1,NA,TGTGCCAGCTCCCAAATTGCCGGGAATGAAGCTTTCTTT,CASSQIAGNEAFF
TRBV28,NA,TRBJ1-6,NA,TGTGCCAGCAGTCAATTAAACGGGGGTTCACCCCTCCACTTT,CASSQLNGGSPLHF
TRBV28,TRBD1,TRBJ1-6,NA,TGTGCCAGCAGTCCGCCGTTGACAGGGCATTCACCCCTCCACTTT,CASSPPLTGHSPLHF
TRBV19,NA,TRBJ1-5,NA,TGTGCCAGTAGTATTTTTTGGCGGTTTAGCAATCAGCCCCAGCATTTT,CASSIFWRFSNQPQHF
TRBV28,NA,TRBJ2-7,NA,TGTGCCAGCACCCATGGTAAAAAGAAATCCTACGAGCAGTACTTC,CASTHGKKKSYEQYF
TRBV6-1,TRBD1,TRBJ1-2,NA,TGTGCCAGCAGTGATAGGGGACAGGGGTATGGCTACACCTTC,CASSDRGQGYGYTF
TRBV2,NA,TRBJ1-5,NA,TGTGCCAGCAGTGAAGCCGGCAGGTTGGGCAATCAGCCCCAGCATTTT,CASSEAGRLGNQPQHF
TRBV9,NA,TRBJ1-1,NA,TGTGCCAGCAGCGTAGGTGGGGAGGGGGACACTGAAGCTTTCTTT,CASSVGGEGDTEAFF
TRBV5-8,NA,TRBJ2-7,NA,TGTGCCAGCAGCTTTGGGCAACACGAGCAGTACTTC,CASSFGQHEQYF
TRBV19,NA,TRBJ1-5,NA,TGTGCCAGTAGTACAACGTGGGGCAATCAGCCCCAGCATTTT,CASSTTWGNQPQHF
TRBV10-3,NA,TRBJ1-2,NA,TGTGCCACAGGACAGCCTAGTTATGGCTACACCTTC,CATGQPSYGYTF
TRBV4-1,NA,TRBJ2-2,many,TGCGCCAGCAGCTACACACAGGGACCGAACACCGGGGAGCTGTTTTTT,CASSYTQGPNTGELFF
TRBV6-2/TRBV6-3,NA,TRBJ2-7,once,TGTGCCAGCAGTGAGACGGGACCACGGACCTACGAGCAGTACTTC,CASSETGPRTYEQYF
TRBV5-1,NA,TRBJ1-1,NA,TGCGCCAGCAGCTTGGCCGGGGGCGGAAACTTGAACACTGAAGCTTTCTTT,CASSLAGGGNLNTEAFF
TRBV10-3,NA,TRBJ2-2,NA,TGTGCCATCAGTGAAGGTTGGGACACCGGGGAGCTGTTTTTT,CAISEGWDTGELFF
TRBV6-2/TRBV6-3,NA,TRBJ1-2,NA,TGTGCCAGCAGTTATGGCAGGGCCTATGGCTACACCTTC,CASSYGRAYGYTF
TRBV10-3,NA,TRBJ2-7,NA,TGTGCCATCAGTGAGCCCAGGGACCGCCACTCCTACGAGCAGTACTTC,CAISEPRDRHSYEQYF
TRBV7-3,TRBD2,TRBJ2-7,once,TGTGCCAGCAGCTTACTAGGACTAGCGAGCGAGCAGTACTTC,CASSLLGLASEQYF